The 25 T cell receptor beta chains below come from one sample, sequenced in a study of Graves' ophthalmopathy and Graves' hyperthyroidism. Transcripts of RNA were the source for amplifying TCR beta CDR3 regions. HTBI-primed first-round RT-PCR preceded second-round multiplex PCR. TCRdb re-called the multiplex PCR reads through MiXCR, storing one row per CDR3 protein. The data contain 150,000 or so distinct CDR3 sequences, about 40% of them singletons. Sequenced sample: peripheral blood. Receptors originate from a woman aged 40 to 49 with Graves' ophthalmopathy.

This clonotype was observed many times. CDR3 coding DNA: TGTGCCAGCAGCGCTTCGGTGGGGGGGCAGACTGAAGCTTTCTTT. It encodes CASSASVGGQTEAFF. The chain employs TRBV9 and TRBJ1-1; weak D call: TRBD1 (6 bases). CDR1 is SGDLS, CDR2 YYNGEE, per germline. The CDR3 is 15 amino acids. The ends were cut back, 3 bases at V and 5 bases at J, with 17 bases in the middle.

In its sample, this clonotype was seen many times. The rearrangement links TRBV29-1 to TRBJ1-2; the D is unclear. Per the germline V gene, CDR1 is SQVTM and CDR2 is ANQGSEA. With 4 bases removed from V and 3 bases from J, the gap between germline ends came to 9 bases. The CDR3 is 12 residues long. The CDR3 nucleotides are TGCAGCGTTGGGTCTGTGGACTATGGCTACACCTTC. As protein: CSVGSVDYGYTF.

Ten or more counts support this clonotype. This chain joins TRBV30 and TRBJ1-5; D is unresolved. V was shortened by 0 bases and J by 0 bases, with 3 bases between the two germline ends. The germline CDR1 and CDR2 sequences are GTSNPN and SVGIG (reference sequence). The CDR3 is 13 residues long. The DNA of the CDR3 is TGTGCCTGGAGTGTACATAGCAATCAGCCCCAGCATTTT. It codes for CAWSVHSNQPQHF.

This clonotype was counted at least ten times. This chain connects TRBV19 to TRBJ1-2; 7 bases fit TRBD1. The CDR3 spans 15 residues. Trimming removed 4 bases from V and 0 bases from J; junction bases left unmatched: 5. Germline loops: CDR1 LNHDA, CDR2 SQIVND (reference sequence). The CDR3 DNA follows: TGTGCCAGTAGTACCTGGGACAGAGCTAACTATGGCTACACCTTC. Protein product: CASSTWDRANYGYTF. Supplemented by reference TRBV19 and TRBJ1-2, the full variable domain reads DGGITQSPKYLFRKEGQNVTLSCEQNLNHDAMYWYRQDPGQGLRLIYYSQIVNDFQKGDIAEGYSVSREKKESFPLTVTSAQKNPTAFYLCASSTWDRANYGYTFGSGTRLTVV.

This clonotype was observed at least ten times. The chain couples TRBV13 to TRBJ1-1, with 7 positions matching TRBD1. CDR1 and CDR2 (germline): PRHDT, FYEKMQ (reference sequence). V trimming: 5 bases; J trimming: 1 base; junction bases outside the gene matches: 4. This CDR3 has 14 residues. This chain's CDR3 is CASSLRDRNTEAFF. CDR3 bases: TGTGCCAGCAGCCTCCGGGACAGGAACACTGAAGCTTTCTTT.

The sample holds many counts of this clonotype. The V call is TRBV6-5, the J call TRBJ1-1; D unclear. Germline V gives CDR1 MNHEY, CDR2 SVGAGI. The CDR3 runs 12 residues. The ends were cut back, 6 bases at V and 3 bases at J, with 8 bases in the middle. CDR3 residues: CASSQWDTEAFF. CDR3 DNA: TGTGCCAGCAGCCAGTGGGACACTGAAGCTTTCTTT.

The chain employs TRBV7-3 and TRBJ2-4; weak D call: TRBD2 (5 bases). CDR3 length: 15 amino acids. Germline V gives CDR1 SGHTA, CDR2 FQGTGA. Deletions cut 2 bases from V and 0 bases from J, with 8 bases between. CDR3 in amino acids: CASSLDRGAKNIQYF. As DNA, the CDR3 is TGTGCCAGCAGCTTAGACCGGGGAGCCAAAAACATTCAGTACTTC.

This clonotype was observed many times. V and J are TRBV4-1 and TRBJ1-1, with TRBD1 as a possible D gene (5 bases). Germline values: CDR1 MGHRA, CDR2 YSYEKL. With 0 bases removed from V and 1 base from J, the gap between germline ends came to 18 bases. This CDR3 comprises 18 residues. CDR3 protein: CASSQDPGDGHWNTEAFF. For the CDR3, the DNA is TGCGCCAGCAGCCAAGATCCGGGGGATGGACATTGGAACACTGAAGCTTTCTTT.

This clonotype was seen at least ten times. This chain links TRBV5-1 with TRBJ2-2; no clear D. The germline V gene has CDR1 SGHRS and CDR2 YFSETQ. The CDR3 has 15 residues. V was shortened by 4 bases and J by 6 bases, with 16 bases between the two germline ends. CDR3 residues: CASSQEDPAPGELFF. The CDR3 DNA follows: TGCGCCAGCAGCCAAGAGGACCCGGCCCCCGGGGAGCTGTTTTTT.

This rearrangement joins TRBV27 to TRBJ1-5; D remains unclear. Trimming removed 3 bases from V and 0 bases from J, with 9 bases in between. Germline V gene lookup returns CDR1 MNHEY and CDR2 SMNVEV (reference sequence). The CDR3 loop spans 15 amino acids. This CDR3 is CASSFSPYSNQPQHF. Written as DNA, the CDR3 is TGTGCCAGCAGTTTCTCCCCATATAGCAATCAGCCCCAGCATTTT.

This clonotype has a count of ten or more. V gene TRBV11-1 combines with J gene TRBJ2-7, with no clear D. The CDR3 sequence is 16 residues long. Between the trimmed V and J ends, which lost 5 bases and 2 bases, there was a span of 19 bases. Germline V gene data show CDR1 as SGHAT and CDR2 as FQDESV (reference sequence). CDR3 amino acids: CASSPTRLRHTYEQYF. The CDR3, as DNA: TGTGCCAGCAGCCCAACCCGCCTCAGACATACCTACGAGCAGTACTTC.

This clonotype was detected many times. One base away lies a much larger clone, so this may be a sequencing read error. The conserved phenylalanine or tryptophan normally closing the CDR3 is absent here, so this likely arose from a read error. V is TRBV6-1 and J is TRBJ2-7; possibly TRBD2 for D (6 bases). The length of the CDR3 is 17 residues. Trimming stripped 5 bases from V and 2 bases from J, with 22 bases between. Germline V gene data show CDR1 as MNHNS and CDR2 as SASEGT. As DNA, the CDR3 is TGTGCCAGCAGTCAACAAAACCCAGGGACTTTGCCCTACGAGCAGTACCTC. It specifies CASSQQNPGTLPYEQYL.

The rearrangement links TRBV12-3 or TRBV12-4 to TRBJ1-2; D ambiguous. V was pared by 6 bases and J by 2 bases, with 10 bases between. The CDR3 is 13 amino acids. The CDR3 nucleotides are TGTGCCAGCAGCCCGCGCAGCAACTATGGCTACACCTTC. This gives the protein CASSPRSNYGYTF.

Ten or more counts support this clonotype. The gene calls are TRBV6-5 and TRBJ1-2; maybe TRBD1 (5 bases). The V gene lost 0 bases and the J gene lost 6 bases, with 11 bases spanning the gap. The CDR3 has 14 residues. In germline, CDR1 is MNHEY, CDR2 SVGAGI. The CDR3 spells CASSYSGHLNGYTF. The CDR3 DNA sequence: TGTGCCAGCAGTTACTCGGGGCACCTAAATGGCTACACCTTC.

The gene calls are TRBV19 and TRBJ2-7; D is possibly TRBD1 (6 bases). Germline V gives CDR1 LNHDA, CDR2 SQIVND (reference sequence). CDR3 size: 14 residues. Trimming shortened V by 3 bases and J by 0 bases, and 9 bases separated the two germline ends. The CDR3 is CASSMTGNSYEQYF. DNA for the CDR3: TGTGCCAGTAGTATGACAGGAAACTCCTACGAGCAGTACTTC.

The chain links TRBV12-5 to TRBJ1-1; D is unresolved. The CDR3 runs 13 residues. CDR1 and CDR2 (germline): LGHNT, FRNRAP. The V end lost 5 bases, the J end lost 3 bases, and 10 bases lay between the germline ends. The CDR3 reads CASGRRSDTEAFF. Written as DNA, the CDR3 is TGTGCTAGTGGTCGGAGAAGTGACACTGAAGCTTTCTTT.

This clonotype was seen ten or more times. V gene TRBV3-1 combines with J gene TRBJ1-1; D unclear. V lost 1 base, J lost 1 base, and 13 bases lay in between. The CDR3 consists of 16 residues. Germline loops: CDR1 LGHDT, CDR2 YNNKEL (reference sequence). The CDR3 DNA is TGTGCCAGCAGCCAAGTCATTGGACGGGGGAACACTGAAGCTTTCTTT. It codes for CASSQVIGRGNTEAFF. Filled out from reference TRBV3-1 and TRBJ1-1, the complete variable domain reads DTAVSQTPKYLVTQMGNDKSIKCEQNLGHDTMYWYKQDSKKFLKIMFSYNNKELIINETVPNRFSPKSPDKAHLNLHINSLELGDSAVYFCASSQVIGRGNTEAFFGQGTRLTVV.

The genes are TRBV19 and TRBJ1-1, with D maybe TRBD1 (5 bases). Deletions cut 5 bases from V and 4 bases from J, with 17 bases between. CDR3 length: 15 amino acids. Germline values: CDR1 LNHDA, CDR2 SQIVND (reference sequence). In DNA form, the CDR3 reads TGTGCCAGTAGTCGGTACAGGCTGATGAGCACTGAAGCTTTCTTT. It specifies CASSRYRLMSTEAFF.

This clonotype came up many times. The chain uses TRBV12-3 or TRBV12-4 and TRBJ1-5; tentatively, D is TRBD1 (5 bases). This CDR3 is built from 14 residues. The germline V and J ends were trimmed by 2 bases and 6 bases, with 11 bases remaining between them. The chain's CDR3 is CASSLSGGSQPQHF. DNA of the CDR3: TGTGCCAGCAGTTTAAGTGGGGGATCTCAGCCCCAGCATTTT.

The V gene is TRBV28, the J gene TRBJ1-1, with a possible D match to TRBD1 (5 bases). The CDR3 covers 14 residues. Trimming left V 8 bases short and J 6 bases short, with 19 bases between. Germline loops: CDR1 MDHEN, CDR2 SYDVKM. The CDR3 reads CASGTTALTAEAFF. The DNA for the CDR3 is TGTGCCAGCGGGACGACGGCGTTAACCGCTGAAGCTTTCTTT.

CDR3 DNA sequence: TGTGCCAGCAGCTCACGGACAGGCTCAGGCGGGGAGCTGTTTTTT. Encoded protein: CASSSRTGSGGELFF. This rearrangement joins TRBV7-6 to TRBJ2-2, with 7 nucleotides matching TRBD1. The CDR3 loop spans 15 amino acids. The germline V gene encodes CDR1 SGHVS and CDR2 FNYEAQ. J gave up 7 bases and V 4 bases, and 9 bases lay outside the gene matches.

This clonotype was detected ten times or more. CDR3 residues: CASSYSGKETQYF. The CDR3 DNA reads TGTGCCAGCAGTTATTCGGGGAAAGAGACCCAGTACTTC. This rearrangement joins TRBV6-5 to TRBJ2-5; maybe TRBD2 (5 bases). V lost 3 bases to trimming and J lost 3 bases, with 8 bases between them. The CDR3 extends over 13 amino acids. Germline-derived CDR1 and CDR2 are MNHEY and SVGAGI.

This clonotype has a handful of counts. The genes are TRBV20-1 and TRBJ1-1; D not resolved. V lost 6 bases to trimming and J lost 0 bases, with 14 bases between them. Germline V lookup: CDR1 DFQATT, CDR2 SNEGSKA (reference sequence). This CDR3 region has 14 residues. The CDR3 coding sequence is TGCAGTGCCCCGGACTTGGGATTGAACACTGAAGCTTTCTTT. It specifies CSAPDLGLNTEAFF.

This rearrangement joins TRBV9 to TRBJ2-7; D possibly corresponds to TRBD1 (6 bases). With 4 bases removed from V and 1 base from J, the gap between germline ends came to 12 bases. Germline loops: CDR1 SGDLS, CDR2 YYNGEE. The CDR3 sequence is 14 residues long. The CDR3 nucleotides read TGTGCCAGCAGCAGAACAGGGCTATCCTACGAGCAGTACTTC. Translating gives CASSRTGLSYEQYF. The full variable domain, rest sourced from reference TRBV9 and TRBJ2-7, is DSGVTQTPKHLITATGQRVTLRCSPRSGDLSVYWYQQSLDQGLQFLIQYYNGEERAKGNILERFSAQQFPDLHSELNLSSLELGDSALYFCASSRTGLSYEQYFGPGTRLTVT.

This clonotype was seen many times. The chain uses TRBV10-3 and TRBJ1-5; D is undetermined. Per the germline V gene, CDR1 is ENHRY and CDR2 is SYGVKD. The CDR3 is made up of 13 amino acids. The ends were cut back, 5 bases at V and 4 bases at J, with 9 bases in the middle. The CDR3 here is CAISSAVNQPQHF. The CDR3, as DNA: TGTGCCATCAGTTCGGCGGTTAATCAGCCCCAGCATTTT.